This passage covers 20 T cell receptor beta chains from one sample sequenced in a study of PD-L1 blockade in urothelial cancer. Specified time point: pretreatment peripheral blood. TCRdb keeps only in-frame clones here, not all; method: immunoSEQ multiplex PCR. The profile shows roughly 52,000 clones, more than 75% of them singletons. Sample: PBMCs, taken around atezolizumab (anti-PD-L1) treatment. The receptors stem from a man aged 50-60 years with urothelial cancer.

This sequence joins TRBV10-3 and TRBJ2-1; 12 bases fit TRBD2. Germline V gives CDR1 ENHRY, CDR2 SYGVKD. The CDR3 is 14 amino acids. Germline trimming cut 7 bases from V and 8 bases from J; bases unmatched to any gene: 6. CDR3 sequence reads: CAITRGLAGYEQFF. In DNA form, the CDR3 reads TGTGCCATCACCCGGGGACTAGCGGGCTATGAGCAGTTCTTC.

Only one count was recorded for this clone. The V and J genes are TRBV5-6 and TRBJ1-5, with TRBD1 as a possible D gene (6 bases). The germline V gene encodes CDR1 SGHDT and CDR2 YYEEEE. The CDR3 totals 15 residues. Trimming left V 3 bases short and J 4 bases short, with 14 bases between. Written as DNA, the CDR3 is TGTGCCAGCAGCTCCTCAGACAGGATTAATCAGCCCCAGCATTTT. It encodes CASSSSDRINQPQHF.

This clone was seen once. CDR3 nucleotide sequence: TGCGCCAGCAGCTTGGGGACTAGCGGGGCTCGGCGGAAAGAGACCCAGTACTTC. Its protein is CASSLGTSGARRKETQYF. This chain links TRBV5-1 with TRBJ2-5, with TRBD2 identical over 12 bases. Germline V gene sequence: CDR1 SGHRS, CDR2 YFSETQ. The CDR3 length is 18 residues. V trimming: 0 bases; J trimming: 3 bases; junction bases outside the gene matches: 9.

The chain has TRBV6-1 and TRBJ2-4; possible D gene TRBD1, 5 bases. Looked up from germline, CDR1 is MNHNS and CDR2 is SASEGT. Trimming took off 10 bases at V and 4 bases at J, with 11 bases between the two ends. CDR3 length: 12 residues. In nucleotides, the CDR3 is TGTGCCACCAATCAGGGAAAAAACATTCAGTACTTC. It encodes CATNQGKNIQYF.

The rearrangement joins TRBV11-2 to TRBJ2-7, with TRBD2 matching 8 bases. The J segment lost 4 bases and the V segment lost 5 bases, leaving 4 bases of the junction unmatched. The germline V gene has CDR1 SGHAT and CDR2 FQNNGV. The CDR3 length is 13 residues. CDR3 protein: CASSLSGSYEQYF. The DNA of the CDR3 is TGTGCCAGCAGCCTGAGCGGGAGTTACGAGCAGTACTTC. The full variable domain, with the rest looked up from reference TRBV11-2 and TRBJ2-7, is EAGVAQSPRYKIIEKRQSVAFWCNPISGHATLYWYQQILGQGPKLLIQFQNNGVVDDSQLPKDRFSAERLKGVDSTLKIQPAKLEDSAVYLCASSLSGSYEQYFGPGTRLTVT.

The chain uses TRBV4-3 and TRBJ1-1; D not resolved. The CDR3 runs 14 residues. V was clipped by 1 base and J by 1 base, with 7 bases between them. CDR1 LGHNA and CDR2 YSLEER come from the germline V gene. This CDR3 is CASSQGRQNTEAFF. As DNA, the CDR3 is TGCGCCAGCAGCCAAGGCCGACAGAACACTGAAGCTTTCTTT.

The gene calls are TRBV7-3 and TRBJ1-2, with D unresolved. CDR1 and CDR2 (germline): SGHTA, FQGTGA. Trimming took off 5 bases at V and 1 base at J, with 11 bases between the two ends. This CDR3 comprises 14 residues. CDR3 residues: CASSPDGNNYGYTF. CDR3 bases: TGTGCCAGCAGCCCCGACGGGAATAACTATGGCTACACCTTC.

This rearrangement joins TRBV5-1 to TRBJ2-1, with 9 bases that match TRBD2. This CDR3 is 15 amino acids long. The V and J ends lost 1 base and 3 bases, in that order; junction bases with no gene match: 2. CDR1 is SGHRS, CDR2 YFSETQ, per germline. This CDR3 reads CASSLLRGGYNEQFF. The DNA for the CDR3 is TGCGCCAGCAGCTTGCTGCGGGGGGGCTACAATGAGCAGTTCTTC.

This clone has a single count. This sequence joins TRBV10-2 and TRBJ2-3; 8 bases map to TRBD2. Per germline, CDR1 WSHSY and CDR2 SAAADI. V dropped 7 bases and J dropped 0; count of bases not matched to a gene: 0. This CDR3 comprises 13 residues. The CDR3 spells CASTSGSTDTQYF. CDR3 nucleotides: TGCGCCAGCACTAGCGGGAGCACAGATACGCAGTATTTT.

The J gene is TRBJ1-1, the V gene TRBV6-6, with D unclear. The CDR3 is 14 amino acids. Germline loops: CDR1 MNHNY, CDR2 SVGAGI (reference sequence). Trimming cost V 6 bases and J 1 base, with 12 bases left between them. CDR3 DNA: TGTGCCAGCAGCCGTTACAATTGGAACACTGAAGCTTTCTTT. It codes for CASSRYNWNTEAFF.

The rearrangement uses TRBV5-4 and TRBJ2-3, with TRBD2 identical over 7 bases. Germline lookup yields CDR1 SGHNT and CDR2 YYREEE (reference sequence). V was pared by 4 bases and J by 0 bases, with 5 bases of the junction left unmatched. This CDR3 region has 15 residues. The CDR3 region has the DNA TGTGCCAGCAGCGTCCCGGGAGGTAGCACAGATACGCAGTATTTT. Its translation is CASSVPGGSTDTQYF.

The rearrangement joins TRBV25-1 to TRBJ2-1, with TRBD1 as a possible D gene (5 bases). Trimming removed 4 bases at V and 0 bases at J, with 10 bases between. Germline V gene lookup returns CDR1 MGHDK and CDR2 SYGVNS. This CDR3 spans 15 amino acids. The CDR3 nucleotides read TGTGCCAGCAGTGCCTTCAGGGTCTCCTACAATGAGCAGTTCTTC. Its protein is CASSAFRVSYNEQFF.

The CDR3 here is CASGLDWDSTNEKLFF. CDR3 in DNA: TGTGCTAGTGGTTTGGACTGGGACAGCACTAATGAAAAACTGTTTTTT. V is TRBV12-5 and J is TRBJ1-4; 7 bases line up with TRBD1. The CDR3 is made up of 16 amino acids. The germline gives CDR1 LGHNT, CDR2 FRNRAP. The J segment lost 2 bases and the V segment lost 1 base, leaving 4 bases of the junction unmatched.

The chain combines TRBV30 with TRBJ2-7; D uncertain. The CDR3 covers 15 residues. The germline V and J ends were trimmed by 0 bases and 4 bases, with 16 bases remaining between them. CDR1 and CDR2 (germline): GTSNPN, SVGIG (reference sequence). In DNA, the CDR3 is TGTGCCTGGAGTGTCACAGCCGCCCCTCCTTACGAGCAGTACTTC. Amino acids: CAWSVTAAPPYEQYF.

The genes are TRBV7-8 and TRBJ1-5; 7 nucleotides line up with TRBD1. The V gene's germline CDR1 is SGHVS and CDR2 FQNEAQ. Losses at the gene ends were 5 bases for V and 7 bases for J; bases not matched to a gene: 11. The CDR3 spans 15 residues. The CDR3 loop is CASSPREGAEQPQHF. In nucleotides, the CDR3 is TGTGCCAGCAGCCCCCGGGAGGGGGCCGAGCAGCCCCAGCATTTT.

The chain joins TRBV5-4 to TRBJ2-1, with 12 bases that match TRBD2. From germline, CDR1 is SGHNT and CDR2 YYREEE (reference sequence). The CDR3 is 15 residues long. Trimming removed 0 bases from V and 8 bases from J; junction bases left unmatched: 3. The CDR3 sequence: CASSLVLAGGDEQFF. DNA for the CDR3: TGTGCCAGCAGCTTGGTACTAGCGGGGGGAGATGAGCAGTTCTTC.

The V and J genes are TRBV6-5 and TRBJ2-7; TRBD2 matches 7 bases. CDR1 and CDR2 from the germline V gene are MNHEY and SVGAGI. The CDR3 runs to 14 residues. Losses at the gene ends were 6 bases for V and 7 bases for J; bases not matched to a gene: 12. CDR3 residues: CASRHGGIVGEQYF. The CDR3 nucleotides read TGTGCCAGCAGACACGGGGGGATAGTCGGGGAGCAGTACTTC.

The chain employs TRBV7-8 and TRBJ1-5; 7 bases match TRBD1. The CDR3 is 16 residues long. From germline, CDR1 is SGHVS and CDR2 FQNEAQ. With V trimmed by 4 bases and J by 2 bases, 8 bases remained unmatched. CDR3 sequence (DNA): TGTGCCAGCAGCTCCAGCGGACAGGTCGGCAATCAGCCCCAGCATTTT. It codes for CASSSSGQVGNQPQHF.

The V gene is TRBV9, the J gene TRBJ2-7; possible D gene TRBD1, 6 bases. This CDR3 has 15 residues. Germline V gives CDR1 SGDLS, CDR2 YYNGEE. The ends were cut back, 0 bases at V and 4 bases at J, with 14 bases in the middle. This CDR3 reads CASSVASGVRYEQYF. Written as DNA, the CDR3 is TGTGCCAGCAGCGTAGCGTCAGGGGTTAGGTACGAGCAGTACTTC.

The chain has TRBV5-1 and TRBJ1-1, with D tentatively TRBD1 (6 bases). Germline V gene sequence: CDR1 SGHRS, CDR2 YFSETQ. The V end was cut by 7 bases, the J end by 0 bases, with 13 bases between. The CDR3 is made up of 14 amino acids. The CDR3 bases are TGCGCCAGCGGTCCAGGGGACATGAACACTGAAGCTTTCTTT. Protein: CASGPGDMNTEAFF.